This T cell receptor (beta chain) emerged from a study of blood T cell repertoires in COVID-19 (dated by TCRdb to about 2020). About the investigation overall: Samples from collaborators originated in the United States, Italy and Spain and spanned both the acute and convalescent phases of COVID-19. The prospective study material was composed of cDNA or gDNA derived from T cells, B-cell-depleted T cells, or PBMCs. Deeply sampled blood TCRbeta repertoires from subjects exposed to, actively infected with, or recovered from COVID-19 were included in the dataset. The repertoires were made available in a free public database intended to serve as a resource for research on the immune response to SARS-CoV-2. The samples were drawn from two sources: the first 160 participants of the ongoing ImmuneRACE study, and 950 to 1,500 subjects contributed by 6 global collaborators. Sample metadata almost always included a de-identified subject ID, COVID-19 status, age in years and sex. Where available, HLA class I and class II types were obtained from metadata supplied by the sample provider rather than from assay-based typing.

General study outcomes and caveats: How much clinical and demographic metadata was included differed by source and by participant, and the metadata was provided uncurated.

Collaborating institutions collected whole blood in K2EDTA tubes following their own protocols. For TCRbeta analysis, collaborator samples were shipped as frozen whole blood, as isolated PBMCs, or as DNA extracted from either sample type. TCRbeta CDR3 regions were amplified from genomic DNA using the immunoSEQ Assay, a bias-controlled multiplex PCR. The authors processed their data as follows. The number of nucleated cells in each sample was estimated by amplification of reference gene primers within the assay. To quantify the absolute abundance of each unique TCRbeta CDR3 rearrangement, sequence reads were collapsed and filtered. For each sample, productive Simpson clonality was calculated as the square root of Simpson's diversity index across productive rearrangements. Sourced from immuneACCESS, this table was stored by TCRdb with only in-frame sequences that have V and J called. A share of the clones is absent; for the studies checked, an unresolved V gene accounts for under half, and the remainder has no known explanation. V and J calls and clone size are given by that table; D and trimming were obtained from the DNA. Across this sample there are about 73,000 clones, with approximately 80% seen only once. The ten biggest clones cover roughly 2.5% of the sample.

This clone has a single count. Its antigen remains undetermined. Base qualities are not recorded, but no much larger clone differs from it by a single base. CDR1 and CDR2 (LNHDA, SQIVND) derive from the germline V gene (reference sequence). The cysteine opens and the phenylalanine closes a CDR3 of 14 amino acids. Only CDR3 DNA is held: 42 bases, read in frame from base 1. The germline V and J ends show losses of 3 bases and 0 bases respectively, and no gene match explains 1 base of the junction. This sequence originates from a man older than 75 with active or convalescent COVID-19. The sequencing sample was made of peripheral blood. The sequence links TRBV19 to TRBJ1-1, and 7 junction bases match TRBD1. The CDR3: CASSITGVNTEAFF. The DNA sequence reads TGTGCCAGTAGTATCACAGGGGTGAACACTGAAGCTTTCTTT.